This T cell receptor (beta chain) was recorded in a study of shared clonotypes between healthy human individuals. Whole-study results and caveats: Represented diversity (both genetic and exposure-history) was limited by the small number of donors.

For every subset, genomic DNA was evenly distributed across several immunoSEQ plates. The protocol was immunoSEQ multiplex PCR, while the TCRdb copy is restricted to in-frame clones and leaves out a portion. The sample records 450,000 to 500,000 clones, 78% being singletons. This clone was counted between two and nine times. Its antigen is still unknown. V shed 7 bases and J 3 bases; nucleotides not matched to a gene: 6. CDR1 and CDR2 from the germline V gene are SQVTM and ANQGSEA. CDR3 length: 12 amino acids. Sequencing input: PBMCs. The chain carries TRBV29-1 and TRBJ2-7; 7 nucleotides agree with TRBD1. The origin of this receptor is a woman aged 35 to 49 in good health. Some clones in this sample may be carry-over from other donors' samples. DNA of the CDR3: TGCAGCGCGTGGGACAGCCTCTACGAGCAGTACTTC. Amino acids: CSAWDSLYEQYF.